This TCR beta chain was captured by sequencing in a study of shared clonotypes between healthy human individuals. At the level of the study: The study used three CD4 naive, three CD4 memory, two CD8 naive and one CD8 memory plate per donor.

Remarks on this clone: A much larger clone sits a single nucleotide away, making a read error possible.

Each donor was a Caucasian adult residing in Nashville, Tennessee. In the study's own analysis: ImmunoSEQ supplied junction-only sequences lacking quality scores, so filtering was different. Measured with immunoSEQ multiplex PCR; TCRdb has only the in-frame clones, and not every one. Clonal size and the V and J genes are those of that table, whereas D and trimming came from the DNA. This table has 950,000 to 1,300,000 clones, about 75% appearing once. The CDR3 spans 15 residues. Per the germline V gene, CDR1 is PRHDT and CDR2 is FYEKMQ (reference sequence). This receptor was obtained from a man between 18 and 35 years old in good health. The V call is TRBV13, the J call TRBJ1-1; 8 nucleotides agree with TRBD1. Sequencing used memory CD4+ T cells sorted from blood. Documented subset: CD45RA-negative fraction. The CDR3 DNA reads TGTGCCAGCAGCCTGATGACAGGGGCGAACGCTGAAGCTTTCTTT. Encoded protein: CASSLMTGANAEAFF.